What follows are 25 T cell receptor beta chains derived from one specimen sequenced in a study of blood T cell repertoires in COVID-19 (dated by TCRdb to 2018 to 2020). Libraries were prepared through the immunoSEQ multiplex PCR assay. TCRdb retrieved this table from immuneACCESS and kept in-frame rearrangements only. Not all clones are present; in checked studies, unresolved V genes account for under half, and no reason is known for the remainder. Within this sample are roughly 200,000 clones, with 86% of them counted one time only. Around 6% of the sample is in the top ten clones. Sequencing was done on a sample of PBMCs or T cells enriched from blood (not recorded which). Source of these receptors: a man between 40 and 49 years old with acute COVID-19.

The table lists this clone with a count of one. CDR3 amino acids: CATSDMSEKLFF. CDR3 coding DNA: TGTGCCACCAGTGATATGAGTGAAAAACTGTTTTTT. The chain combines TRBV24-1 with TRBJ1-4; D gene unclear. Germline lookup yields CDR1 KGHDR and CDR2 SFDVKD. V lost 3 bases and J lost 7, with 5 bases in between. CDR3 length: 12 amino acids.

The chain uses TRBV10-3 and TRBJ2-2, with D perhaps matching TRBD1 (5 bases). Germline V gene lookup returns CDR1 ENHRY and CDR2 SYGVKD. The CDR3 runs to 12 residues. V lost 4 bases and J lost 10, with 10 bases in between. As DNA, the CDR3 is TGTGCCATCAGTGGGGGCAGGGAGGAGCTGTTTTTT. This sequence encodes CAISGGREELFF.

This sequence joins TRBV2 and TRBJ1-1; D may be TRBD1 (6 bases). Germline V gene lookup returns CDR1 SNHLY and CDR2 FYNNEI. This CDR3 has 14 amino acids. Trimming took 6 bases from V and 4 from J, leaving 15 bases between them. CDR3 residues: CASSEGGGGTEAFF. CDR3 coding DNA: TGTGCCAGCAGCGAGGGGGGAGGGGGCACTGAAGCTTTCTTT.

This CDR3 reads CASSRKMTGESNQPQHF. The DNA for the CDR3 is TGTGCCAGCAGTCGTAAAATGACAGGGGAGAGCAATCAGCCCCAGCATTTT. This chain joins TRBV6-6 and TRBJ1-5; the match to TRBD1 covers 8 bases. Trimming cost V 5 bases and J 1 base; bases outside gene matches: 10. CDR1 and CDR2 (germline): MNHNY, SVGAGI (reference sequence). The CDR3 contains 17 residues.

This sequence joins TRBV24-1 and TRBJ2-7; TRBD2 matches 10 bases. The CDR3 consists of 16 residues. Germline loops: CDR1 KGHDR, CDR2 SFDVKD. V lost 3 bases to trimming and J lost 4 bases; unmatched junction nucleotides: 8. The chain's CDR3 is CATSDPNLAGEYEQYF. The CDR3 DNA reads TGTGCCACCAGTGATCCGAATCTAGCGGGAGAATACGAGCAGTACTTC.

Here the CDR3 DNA reads TGTGCCAGCAGTTCCATAGGGGGCGTTATTCTGGGTGGCTACACCTTC. This codes for CASSSIGGVILGGYTF. The chain recombines TRBV28 with TRBJ1-2; 7 bases agree with TRBD1. From germline, CDR1 is MDHEN and CDR2 SYDVKM. The V segment lost 4 bases and the J segment 7 bases; nucleotides outside the gene matches: 15. The CDR3 spans 16 residues.

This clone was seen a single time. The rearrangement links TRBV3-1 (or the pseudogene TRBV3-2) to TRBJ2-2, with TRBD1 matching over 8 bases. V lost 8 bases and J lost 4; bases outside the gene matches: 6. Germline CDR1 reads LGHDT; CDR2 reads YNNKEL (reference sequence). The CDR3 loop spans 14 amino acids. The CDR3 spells CASGRQGITGELFF. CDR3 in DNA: TGTGCCAGCGGCAGACAGGGGATCACCGGGGAGCTGTTTTTT.

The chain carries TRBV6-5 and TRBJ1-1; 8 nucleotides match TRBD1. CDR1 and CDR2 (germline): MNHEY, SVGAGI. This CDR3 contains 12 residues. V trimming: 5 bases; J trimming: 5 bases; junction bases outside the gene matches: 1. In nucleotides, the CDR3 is TGTGCCAGCAGTCAGGGGGCGACTGAAGCTTTCTTT. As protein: CASSQGATEAFF.

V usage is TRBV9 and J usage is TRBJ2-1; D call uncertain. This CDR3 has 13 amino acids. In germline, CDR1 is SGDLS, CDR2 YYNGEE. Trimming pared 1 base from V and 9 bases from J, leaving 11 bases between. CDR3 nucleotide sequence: TGTGCCAGCAGCGTACTGTCCGGAGCTGAGCAGTTCTTC. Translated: CASSVLSGAEQFF.

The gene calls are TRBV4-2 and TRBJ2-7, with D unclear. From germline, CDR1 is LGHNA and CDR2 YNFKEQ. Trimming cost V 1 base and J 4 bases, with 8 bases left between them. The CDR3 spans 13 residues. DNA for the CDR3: TGTGCCAGCAGCCAAGTATCAGATTACGAGCAGTACTTC. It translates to CASSQVSDYEQYF.

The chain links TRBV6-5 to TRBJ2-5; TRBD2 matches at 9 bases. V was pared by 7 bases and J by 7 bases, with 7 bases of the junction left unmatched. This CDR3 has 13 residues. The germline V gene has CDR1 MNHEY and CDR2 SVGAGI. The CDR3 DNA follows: TGTGCCAGCACTGCGGGAGGGGTGTTGACCCAGTACTTC. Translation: CASTAGGVLTQYF.

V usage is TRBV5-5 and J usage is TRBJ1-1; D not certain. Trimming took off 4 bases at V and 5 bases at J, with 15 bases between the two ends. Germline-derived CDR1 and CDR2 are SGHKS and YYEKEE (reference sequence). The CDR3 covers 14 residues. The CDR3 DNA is TGTGCCAGCAGCCCTGAACAGACCCGGACTGAAGCTTTCTTT. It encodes CASSPEQTRTEAFF.

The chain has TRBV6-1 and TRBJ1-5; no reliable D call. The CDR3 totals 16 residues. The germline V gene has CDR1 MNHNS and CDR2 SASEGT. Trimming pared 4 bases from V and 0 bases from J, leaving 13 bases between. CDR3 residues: CASSVPPDISNQPQHF. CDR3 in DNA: TGTGCCAGCAGTGTCCCACCCGACATTAGCAATCAGCCCCAGCATTTT.

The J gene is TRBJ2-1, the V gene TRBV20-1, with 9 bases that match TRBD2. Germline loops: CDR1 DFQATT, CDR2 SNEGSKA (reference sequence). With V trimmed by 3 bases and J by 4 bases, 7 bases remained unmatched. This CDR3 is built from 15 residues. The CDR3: CSASFSTSGYNEQFF. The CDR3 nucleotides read TGCAGTGCTAGTTTTTCGACTAGCGGTTACAATGAGCAGTTCTTC.

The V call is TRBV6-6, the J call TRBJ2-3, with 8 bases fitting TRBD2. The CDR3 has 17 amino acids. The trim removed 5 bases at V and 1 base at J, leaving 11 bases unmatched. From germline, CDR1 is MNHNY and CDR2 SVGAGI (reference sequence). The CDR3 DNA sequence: TGTGCCAGCAGTCTAGGGCTAGCGGGCGGACGCACAGATACGCAGTATTTT. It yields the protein CASSLGLAGGRTDTQYF.

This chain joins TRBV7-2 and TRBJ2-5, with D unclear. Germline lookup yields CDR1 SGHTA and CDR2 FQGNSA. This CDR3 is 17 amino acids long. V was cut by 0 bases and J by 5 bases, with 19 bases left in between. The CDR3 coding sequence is TGTGCCAGCAGCTTAGCGCTCCGGTACCCCGTCAGGGAGACCCAGTACTTC. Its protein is CASSLALRYPVRETQYF.

The CDR3 spells CASSQDLAGVGRSTGELFF. The CDR3 DNA sequence: TGCGCCAGCAGCCAAGATTTGGCGGGAGTAGGCCGGAGCACCGGGGAGCTGTTTTTT. The rearrangement uses TRBV4-3 and TRBJ2-2; 7 nucleotides match TRBD2. After removal of 0 bases from V and 4 bases from J, the junction contained 14 bases not matched to a gene. The CDR3 consists of 19 residues. Germline assignment: CDR1 LGHNA and CDR2 YSLEER.

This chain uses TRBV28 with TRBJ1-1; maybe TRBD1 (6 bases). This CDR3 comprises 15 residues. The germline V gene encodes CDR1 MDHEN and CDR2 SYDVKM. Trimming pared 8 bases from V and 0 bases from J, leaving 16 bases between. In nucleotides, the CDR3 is TGTGCCAGCTACGGGACAATCAACATGAACACTGAAGCTTTCTTT. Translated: CASYGTINMNTEAFF.

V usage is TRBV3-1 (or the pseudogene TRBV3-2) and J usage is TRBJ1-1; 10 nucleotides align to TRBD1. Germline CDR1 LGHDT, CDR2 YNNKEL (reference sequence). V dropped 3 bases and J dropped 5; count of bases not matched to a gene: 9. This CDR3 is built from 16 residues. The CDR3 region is CASSQRGTGEGTEAFF. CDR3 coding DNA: TGTGCCAGCAGCCAGAGGGGGACAGGGGAGGGGACTGAAGCTTTCTTT.

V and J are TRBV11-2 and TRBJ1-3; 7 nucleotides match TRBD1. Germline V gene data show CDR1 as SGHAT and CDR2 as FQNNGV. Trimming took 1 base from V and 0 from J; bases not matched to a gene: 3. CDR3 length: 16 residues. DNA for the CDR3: TGTGCCAGCAGCTTAGTCGGGACAGTCTCTGGAAACACCATATATTTT. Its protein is CASSLVGTVSGNTIYF.

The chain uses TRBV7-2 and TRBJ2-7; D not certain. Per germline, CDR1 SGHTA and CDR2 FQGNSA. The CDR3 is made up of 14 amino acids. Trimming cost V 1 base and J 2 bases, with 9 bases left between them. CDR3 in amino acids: CASSLEAGTYEQYF. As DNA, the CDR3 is TGTGCCAGCAGCTTAGAGGCAGGTACCTACGAGCAGTACTTC.

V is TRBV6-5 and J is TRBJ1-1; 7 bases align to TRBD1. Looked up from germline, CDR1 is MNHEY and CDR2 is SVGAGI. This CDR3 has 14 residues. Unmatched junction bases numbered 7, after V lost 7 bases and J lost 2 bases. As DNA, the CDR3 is TGTGCCAGCACCCACGGGACAGCCAACACTGAAGCTTTCTTT. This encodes CASTHGTANTEAFF.

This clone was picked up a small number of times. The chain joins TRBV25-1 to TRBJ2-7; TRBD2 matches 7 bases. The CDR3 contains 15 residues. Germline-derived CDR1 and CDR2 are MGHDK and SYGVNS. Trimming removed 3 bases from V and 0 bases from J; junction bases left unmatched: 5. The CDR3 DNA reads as TGTGCCAGCAGTGAGCTCCGGGACTACTCCTACGAGCAGTACTTC. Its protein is CASSELRDYSYEQYF.

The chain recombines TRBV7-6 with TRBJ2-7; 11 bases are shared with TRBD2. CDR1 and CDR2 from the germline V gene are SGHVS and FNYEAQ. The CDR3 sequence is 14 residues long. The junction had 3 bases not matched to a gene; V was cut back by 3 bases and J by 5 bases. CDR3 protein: CASSLTSGNDEQYF. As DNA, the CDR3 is TGTGCCAGCAGCTTGACTAGCGGGAACGACGAGCAGTACTTC.

The CDR3 sequence: CASSEEGGLSTGELFF. Here the CDR3 DNA reads TGTGCCAGCAGTGAAGAAGGGGGCCTTTCTACCGGGGAGCTGTTTTTT. V usage is TRBV6-1 and J usage is TRBJ2-2, with TRBD1 matching over 7 bases. Germline assignment: CDR1 MNHNS and CDR2 SASEGT. The CDR3 runs to 16 residues. V lost 1 base and J lost 5; bases outside the gene matches: 7.